What follows describes a single TCR beta chain. This specimen belongs to a study of blood T cell repertoires in COVID-19. Measured with immunoSEQ multiplex PCR; TCRdb has only the in-frame clones, and not every one. The sample carries about 220,000 clones, 84% recorded once. CDR1 and CDR2 from the germline V gene are MDHEN and SYDVKM. The CDR3 contains 13 residues. The V end was cut by 5 bases, the J end by 4 bases, with 8 bases between. This chain connects TRBV28 to TRBJ2-2; D is ambiguous. The TCR sequence derives from a man aged 45 to 65 with active or convalescent COVID-19. Sample: peripheral blood. CDR3 nucleotide sequence: TGTGCCAGCAGTCGCTACGGCACCGGGGAGCTGTTTTTT. It codes for CASSRYGTGELFF.